The T cell receptor (beta chain) under discussion was sequenced for a study of Ad26.COV2.S vaccination and SARS-CoV-2 variants. For the study at large: Recipients of Ad26.COV2.S got it intramuscularly, once or twice 56 days apart. The study's findings and limits: Spike-specific TCR breadth in vaccine recipients exceeded that seen in placebo recipients.

To note about this clone: Its antigen remains unknown.

Clones were read by immunoSEQ multiplex PCR, and TCRdb kept only the in-frame ones, dropping some. Altogether about 380,000 clones are present, roughly four fifths being singletons, with the ten largest covering roughly 7.4%. The V gene lost 11 bases and the J gene lost 6 bases, with 16 bases spanning the gap. CDR3 length: 13 amino acids. Germline CDR1 and CDR2: MDHEN and SYDVKM. Treatment: some 20 received Ad26.COV2.S at low or high dose, single or two shots; a few received placebo; per-sample allocation not given. Material that was analyzed had been drawn on day 63 after the first vaccine or placebo injection. A Boston adult aged 18-55 years was the donor. The administered vaccine (an Ad26 vector) expressed Wuhan-strain SARS-CoV-2 spike.

The clonotype was recovered from a person between 18 and 65 years old who received the Ad26.COV2.S COVID-19 vaccine or a placebo. The source material was peripheral blood, sampled in a trial of Ad26.COV2.S vaccine versus placebo. The chain uses TRBV28 and TRBJ1-4, with D tentatively TRBD1 (5 bases). The CDR3 nucleotides are TGTGCCGGGGGGGGAAGGGCAGATGAAAAACTGTTTTTT. It codes for CAGGGRADEKLFF.